This is a list of T cell receptor beta chains from one sample in a study of blood T cell repertoires in COVID-19. The protocol was immunoSEQ multiplex PCR, while the TCRdb copy is restricted to in-frame clones and leaves out a portion. This table holds some 220,000 clones, more than 75% found once. Material for sequencing was peripheral blood. All receptors come from a man aged 50-59 years who had recovered from COVID-19. Each CDR3 is given with its conserved first and last residue. Fields, in order: CDR3 length, J gene, V gene, clone size, D gene, CDR3 DNA, CDR3 protein. The D gene is left open where the match is weak. Rows may omit the clone size; those that give it use once, few, many or a size class.

>15|TRBJ2-1|TRBV28|-|-
TGTGCCAGCAGCGGCGGGGGCAGCTCCTACAATGAGCAGTTCTTC
CASSGGGSSYNEQFF
>15|TRBJ2-7|TRBV19|-|TRBD2
TGTGCCAGTAGTACAGGGATAGCGGGGGGCTACGAGCAGTACTTC
CASSTGIAGGYEQYF
>15|TRBJ1-2|TRBV21-1|-|-
TGTGCCAGCAGCAACGATCGGGGGGAAAACTATGGCTACACCTTC
CASSNDRGENYGYTF
>13|TRBJ2-3|TRBV6-6|few|-
TGTGCCAGCAGTGCCAATGCTGCCGCCAACAAGTATTTT
CASSANAAANKYF
>14|TRBJ2-3|TRBV7-6|once|-
TGTGCCAGCAGCCCCTTACTAGGTCAAGATACGCAGTATTTT
CASSPLLGQDTQYF
>17|TRBJ2-5|TRBV7-6|-|TRBD1
TGTGCCAGCAGCTTAGCGGGGGGACAGGGAACCTCGGGGTCCCAGTACTTC
CASSLAGGQGTSGSQYF
>15|TRBJ2-7|TRBV2|-|TRBD2
TGTGCCAGCACCGAACGGACTAGCGGGAGCTACGAGCAGTACTTC
CASTERTSGSYEQYF
>12|TRBJ2-1|TRBV29-1|-|-
TGCAGCGTTGAGGTGAGGGACAATGAGCAGTTCTTC
CSVEVRDNEQFF
>14|TRBJ1-1|TRBV27|-|-
TGTGCCAGCAGTTTACGGGGATTGAACACTGAAGCTTTCTTT
CASSLRGLNTEAFF
>12|TRBJ1-2|TRBV19|-|-
TGTGCCAGTAGTTTCGGGTTGTATGGCTACACCTTC
CASSFGLYGYTF
>14|TRBJ1-2|TRBV18|few|TRBD1
TGTGCCAGCTCACCAGACAGGGGGCGGCGAGGCTACACCTTC
CASSPDRGRRGYTF
>15|TRBJ1-6|TRBV28|-|-
TGTGCCAGCAGTACGTTGAGAAATTATAATTCACCCCTCCACTTT
CASSTLRNYNSPLHF
>15|TRBJ1-4|TRBV6-5|-|-
TGTGCCAGCAGTTACAGGGGCACAACTAATGAAAAACTGTTTTTT
CASSYRGTTNEKLFF
>15|TRBJ2-7|TRBV6-2/TRBV6-3|once|-
TGTGCCAGCAGTCCCCGGGCGGGTGTTCCCTACGAGCAGTACTTC
CASSPRAGVPYEQYF
>14|TRBJ2-3|TRBV5-1|-|TRBD1
TGCGCCAGCAATCTACAGGGGGCGGGAGATACGCAGTATTTT
CASNLQGAGDTQYF
>16|TRBJ1-2|TRBV4-1|-|-
TGCGCCAGCAGCTATGATACGACAGGAACAAACTATGGCTACACCTTC
CASSYDTTGTNYGYTF
>15|TRBJ1-5|TRBV28|-|TRBD1
TGTGCCAGCAGTTTATGGGGACAGTCCAAAGGAGCCCAGCATTTT
CASSLWGQSKGAQHF
>16|TRBJ1-6|TRBV15|-|TRBD1
TGTGCCACCAGCAGAGATGCAGGGGGCCCTCGTTCACCCCTCCACTTT
CATSRDAGGPRSPLHF
>15|TRBJ2-2|TRBV4-1|-|-
TGCGCCAGCAGCCAAGATGCGGGGTTCACCGGGGAGCTGTTTTTT
CASSQDAGFTGELFF
>14|TRBJ2-1|TRBV30|-|-
TGTGCCTGGAGTGCAACGTCCCGAGGAGTGGAGCAGTTCTTC
CAWSATSRGVEQFF
>15|TRBJ2-3|TRBV6-5|-|TRBD1
TGTGCCAGCAGTCCACGGACAGGGGGTCTAGATACGCAGTATTTT
CASSPRTGGLDTQYF
>14|TRBJ1-1|TRBV11-1|-|TRBD1
TGTGCCAGCAGCTCACCCGACAGGGGGGCTGAAGCTTTCTTT
CASSSPDRGAEAFF
>20|TRBJ1-4|TRBV2|-|TRBD1
TGTGCCAGCAGCCGAACCGGGACAGGGGCGGTTGGGGCTTGGGGCGAAAAACTGTTTTTT
CASSRTGTGAVGAWGEKLFF
>17|TRBJ2-5|TRBV19|-|TRBD2
TGTGCCAGTAGTATATTCCCCCGAGTAGCGGGAGCGGAGACCCAGTACTTC
CASSIFPRVAGAETQYF
>16|TRBJ2-7|TRBV5-1|-|-
TGCGCCAGCAGCTTCTCAAGCGGAACCCCCTTCAGCGAGCAGTACTTC
CASSFSSGTPFSEQYF
>17|TRBJ1-2|TRBV15|-|-
TGTGCCACCAGCAGAGGGGCAGGGGCGAATCTTAACTATGGCTACACCTTC
CATSRGAGANLNYGYTF
>15|TRBJ2-1|TRBV11-3|-|TRBD2
TGTGCCAGCAGCTCCGGGACTAGCGGGATCCATGAGCAGTTCTTC
CASSSGTSGIHEQFF
>15|TRBJ1-2|TRBV27|-|TRBD1
TGTGCCAGCAGTTTATTCACAGGGGGAGTCTATGGCTACACCTTC
CASSLFTGGVYGYTF
>17|TRBJ2-5|TRBV4-1|-|-
TGCGCCAGCAGCCAAGATTCGGGGGGCGCGAGCCCAGAGACCCAGTACTTC
CASSQDSGGASPETQYF
>14|TRBJ2-7|TRBV10-3|-|TRBD1
TGTGCCATCAGCAGCGGGACAGGGTTTCGCGAGCAGTACTTC
CAISSGTGFREQYF
>13|TRBJ2-3|TRBV6-4|-|-
TGTGCCAGCAGCGCAAATAGCGGAGATACGCAGTATTTT
CASSANSGDTQYF
>14|TRBJ1-2|TRBV30|few|TRBD1
TGTGCCTGGGGGAGGGACAGGGCCTACTATGGCTACACCTTC
CAWGRDRAYYGYTF
>14|TRBJ2-6|TRBV6-5|once|-
TGTGCCAGCGTACAGGTCTCTGGGGCCAACGTCCTGACTTTC
CASVQVSGANVLTF
>17|TRBJ2-4|TRBV18|once|TRBD2
TGTGCCAGCTCACCACCGGGTCTAGCGGGAGGAAAAAACATTCAGTACTTC
CASSPPGLAGGKNIQYF
>19|TRBJ2-1|TRBV4-2|-|TRBD2
TGTGCCAGCAGCCAAGTGTGGACTAGCGGGCTCACATCCTACAATGAGCAGTTCTTC
CASSQVWTSGLTSYNEQFF
>15|TRBJ2-7|TRBV28|-|TRBD1
TGTGCCAGCAGTTCCCCCGGACAGGGAAACTACGAGCAGTACTTC
CASSSPGQGNYEQYF
>12|TRBJ2-5|TRBV7-8|-|-
TGTGCCAGCAGCTTATCAAAAGAGACCCAGTACTTC
CASSLSKETQYF
>14|TRBJ1-6|TRBV15|-|-
TGTGCCACCAGCAGAGATGTCGGGAATTCACCCCTCCACTTT
CATSRDVGNSPLHF
>13|TRBJ2-3|TRBV28|-|-
TGTGCCAGCAGTTTAGTGGGAGAAGATACGCAGTATTTT
CASSLVGEDTQYF
>15|TRBJ2-7|TRBV18|-|TRBD2
TGTGCCAGCTCACTTAAACTAGCGGGAGAGGACGAGCAGTACTTC
CASSLKLAGEDEQYF
>15|TRBJ2-2|TRBV25-1|-|-
TGTGCCAGCAGTGATCTTCGGGCGGGTGGCGGGGAGCTGTTTTTT
CASSDLRAGGGELFF
>14|TRBJ1-6|TRBV6-1|once|TRBD1
TGTGCCAGCAGTACGACAGGGGCTAATTCACCCCTCCACTTT
CASSTTGANSPLHF
>14|TRBJ2-1|TRBV28|once|-
TGTGCCACAACTGGGGCAGGGTCCCCCAATGAGCAGTTCTTC
CATTGAGSPNEQFF
>14|TRBJ1-5|TRBV18|-|-
TGTGCCAGCTCATTCGCAGGGATGAATCAGCCCCAGCATTTT
CASSFAGMNQPQHF
>18|TRBJ2-5|TRBV5-7|-|TRBD2
TGTGCCAGCAGCTTGTTACTAGCGGGAGGGCCGTGTAGGGAGACCCAGTACTTC
CASSLLLAGGPCRETQYF
>13|TRBJ2-5|TRBV27|-|-
TGTGCCAGCAGTTTATTGAACCCCAGGACCCAGTACTTC
CASSLLNPRTQYF
>16|TRBJ2-5|TRBV30|-|TRBD1
TGTGCCTGGAGTGCTAAGGGACAGGGGTTACTAGAGACCCAGTACTTC
CAWSAKGQGLLETQYF
>14|TRBJ1-5|TRBV3-1/TRBV3-2|few|TRBD1
TGTGCCAGCAGCCAAGGAGGGGGCACTCAGCCCCAGCATTTT
CASSQGGGTQPQHF
>15|TRBJ1-1|TRBV28|-|TRBD1
TGTGCCAGCAGCCGGACAGGGGGGGGAGTTCCTGAAGCTTTCTTT
CASSRTGGGVPEAFF
>14|TRBJ2-6|TRBV2|-|-
TGTGCCGGAAAGCCGGGAGTCGGGGCCAACGTCCTGACTTTC
CAGKPGVGANVLTF
>16|TRBJ2-5|TRBV25-1|-|TRBD2
TGTGCCAGCAGTTTACTAGCGGGAGGGGTGGGGGAGACCCAGTACTTC
CASSLLAGGVGETQYF
>15|TRBJ2-7|TRBV11-2|-|-
TGTGCCAGCAGTAGCGACCCCGGGGGGCCCTACGAGCAGTACTTC
CASSSDPGGPYEQYF
>13|TRBJ2-1|TRBV27|-|-
TGTGCCAGCAGCACGGTAACCCTCGCGGAGCAGTTCTTC
CASSTVTLAEQFF